This T cell receptor (beta chain) was recovered during a study of CD8 T cells in Susac syndrome. Germline CDR1 MDHEN, CDR2 SYDVKM. This CDR3 is 11 amino acids long. V lost 5 bases, J lost 8 bases, and 9 bases lay in between. RNA in amounts of about 0.5 to 1 ug was reverse transcribed with random hexamers. It was immunoSEQ multiplex PCR that amplified TCR beta CDR3 across 54 Vbeta and 13 Jbeta. TCRdb re-analysed the immunoSEQ multiplex PCR reads in MiXCR, keeping a single row per CDR3 protein. Of 150,000 to 200,000 distinct CDR3 sequences listed, around 94% are singletons. TCR beta sequencing was performed on blood CD8+ and CD4+ T cells. Negative isolation yielded the CD8+ and CD4+ T cells, while FACS enriched the TEMRA cells.

The material sequenced was CD4+ T cells from PBMCs. This rearrangement joins TRBV28 to TRBJ1-2; D remains ambiguous. The origin of this receptor is a human donor in good health. The CDR3 region is CASSTDRGYTF. DNA of the CDR3: TGTGCCAGCAGTACGGACCGCGGCTACACCTTC.